This TCR beta chain derives from a study of shared clonotypes between healthy human individuals. Assay: immunoSEQ multiplex PCR; the TCRdb copy retains only in-frame clones and omits some. Counted here are over a million clones, about 77% occurring once; the ten biggest clones make up nearly 1.5%. Input material: memory CD4+ T cells sorted from blood. Regarding subset: CD45RA-negative fraction. The receptor was isolated from a man aged 18 to 30 in good health.

This chain's CDR3 is CAISEGGSRNQPQHF. CDR3 nucleotide sequence: TGTGCCATCAGTGAGGGGGGCAGTCGAAATCAGCCCCAGCATTTT. J is TRBJ1-5 and V is TRBV10-3, with D possibly being TRBD1 (6 bases). The CDR3 spans 15 residues. V was cut by 2 bases and J by 4 bases, with 12 bases left in between. The germline gives CDR1 ENHRY, CDR2 SYGVKD.